These 29 T cell receptor beta chains originate from one sample sequenced in a study of graft-versus-host responses after intestinal transplantation. This table comes from immunoSEQ multiplex PCR, and its TCRdb copy is limited to in-frame clones, with some not included. The table shows about 10,000 clones, with roughly 30% occurring only once. This specimen consisted of alloreactive CD4+ T cells from a mixed lymphocyte reaction culture, obtained before transplantation. The subset was: CFSE-low proliferating T cells sorted from approximately 6-day pre-transplant mixed lymphocyte reaction (GvH or HvG direction). The receptor source for this set is a human patient who was an organ donor for intestinal transplantation.

This chain uses TRBV18 with TRBJ2-5; D is perhaps TRBD2 (6 bases). The CDR3 extends over 14 amino acids. Trimming cost V 0 bases and J 5 bases, with 10 bases left between them. CDR1 is KGHSH, CDR2 LQKENI, per germline. The CDR3 coding sequence is TGTGCCAGCTCACCACCGGGGGGACGGGAGACCCAGTACTTC. Translation gives CASSPPGGRETQYF.

This clone is labeled medium-sized (0.01 to 0.1%). The genes are TRBV18 and TRBJ1-5; 9 positions agree with TRBD1. The V segment lost 4 bases and the J segment 5 bases; nucleotides outside the gene matches: 0. The CDR3 extends over 13 amino acids. CDR1 is KGHSH and CDR2 is LQKENI in the germline V gene. The CDR3 loop reads CASSRDRDQPQHF. The CDR3 DNA is TGTGCCAGCTCACGGGACAGGGATCAGCCCCAGCATTTT.

This clone was recorded once. This chain uses TRBV4-1 with TRBJ2-1, with 13 bases lining up with TRBD2. With V trimmed by 0 bases and J by 7 bases, 9 bases remained unmatched. The CDR3 contains 18 residues. Per germline, CDR1 MGHRA and CDR2 YSYEKL. The DNA for the CDR3 is TGCGCCAGCAGCCAAGATTACGGGGGACTAGCGGGGAGGAATGAGCAGTTCTTC. Translation: CASSQDYGGLAGRNEQFF.

The CDR3 is CASSLGTSGGTYEQYF. DNA of the CDR3: TGCGCCAGCAGCTTGGGAACTAGCGGGGGGACCTACGAGCAGTACTTC. The rearrangement links TRBV5-1 to TRBJ2-5, with 12 nucleotides matching TRBD2. The DNA end favors TRBJ2-7, so the J call may be wrong. Germline loops: CDR1 SGHRS, CDR2 YFSETQ. The CDR3 runs to 16 residues.

V is TRBV21-1 and J is TRBJ2-5; the table's D gene call, TRBD2, was not cross checked with the DNA. The DNA end is a closer match to TRBJ2-7, so the J assignment may be wrong. TRBV21-1 is reported as a pseudogene. The CDR3 covers 15 residues. CDR3 sequence: CASKNLETSSYEQYF. The CDR3 DNA is TGTGCCAGCAAAAATCTGGAGACTAGCTCCTACGAGCAGTACTTC.

In this sample, this clone is medium-sized. V gene TRBV6-5 combines with J gene TRBJ1-4; 10 bases line up with TRBD1. The CDR3 loop spans 15 amino acids. V lost 4 bases, J lost 7 bases, and 6 bases stayed unmatched. Germline V CDR1 and CDR2: MNHEY, SVGAGI. The CDR3 spells CASSSTGGEGEKLFF. DNA of the CDR3: TGTGCCAGCAGTTCGACAGGGGGCGAGGGTGAAAAACTGTTTTTT.

This clone showed up just a few times. The J gene is TRBJ2-5, the V gene TRBV10-3; 14 bases map to TRBD2. Trimming took 8 bases from V and 5 from J; bases not matched to a gene: 4. The CDR3 covers 14 residues. Per the germline V gene, CDR1 is ENHRY and CDR2 is SYGVKD. The DNA of the CDR3 is TGTGCCATCGGGGGACTAGCGGGGGAGGAGACCCAGTACTTC. This gives the protein CAIGGLAGEETQYF.

This clone has more than one count but fewer than ten. The rearrangement joins TRBV6-1 to TRBJ2-5; TRBD2 aligns across 7 bases. Germline CDR1 and CDR2: MNHNS and SASEGT. Trimming removed 6 bases from V and 2 bases from J; junction bases left unmatched: 6. CDR3 length equals 14 residues. In DNA form, the CDR3 reads TGTGCCAGCAGGATCTCGGGGGGACAAGAGACCCAGTACTTC. Protein sequence: CASRISGGQETQYF.

By proportion, this clone is medium-sized. The chain recombines TRBV4-2 with TRBJ1-2; perhaps TRBD1 as D (6 bases). Trimming took 0 bases from V and 6 from J, leaving 17 bases between them. The CDR3 spans 16 residues. Germline V gene data show CDR1 as LGHNA and CDR2 as YNFKEQ. CDR3 protein: CASSQEVVGGGNGYTF. The CDR3 nucleotides read TGTGCCAGCAGCCAAGAAGTGGTAGGGGGGGGAAATGGCTACACCTTC.

The J gene is TRBJ1-2, the V gene TRBV4-3; possible D gene TRBD1, 5 bases. The V gene lost 0 bases and the J gene lost 2 bases, with 7 bases spanning the gap. This CDR3 region has 14 residues. Germline V gene data show CDR1 as LGHNA and CDR2 as YSLEER. The CDR3 region is CASSQEWTNYGYTF. The CDR3 nucleotides are TGCGCCAGCAGCCAAGAGTGGACAAACTATGGCTACACCTTC.

The chain has TRBV19 and TRBJ1-1; possibly TRBD1 for D (5 bases). Germline CDR1 reads LNHDA; CDR2 reads SQIVND (reference sequence). V lost 8 bases, J lost 5 bases, and 6 bases lay in between. The CDR3 length is 10 residues. The CDR3 nucleotides are TGTGCCAGTCGGGGGACTGAAGCTTTCTTT. Protein: CASRGTEAFF.

The chain couples TRBV5-4 to TRBJ2-3; the match to TRBD2 covers 9 bases. The V gene's germline CDR1 is SGHNT and CDR2 YYREEE (reference sequence). The CDR3 contains 15 residues. Unmatched junction bases numbered 8, after V lost 0 bases and J lost 9 bases. The CDR3 DNA follows: TGTGCCAGCAGCTTGGAAGGGGGCGGGGGGGTAACGCAGTATTTT. Translated: CASSLEGGGGVTQYF.

In its sample, this clone ranks as medium-sized. The chain carries TRBV5-1 and TRBJ1-3, with 7 bases matching TRBD1. J gave up 2 bases and V 3 bases, and 2 bases lay outside the gene matches. This CDR3 is 14 amino acids long. The V gene's germline CDR1 is SGHRS and CDR2 YFSETQ. The CDR3 loop is CASSSTGPGNTIYF. CDR3 nucleotide sequence: TGCGCCAGCAGCTCGACAGGGCCTGGAAACACCATATATTTT.

The rearrangement joins TRBV18 to TRBJ2-7; 10 positions match TRBD2. There are 14 residues in the CDR3. Germline CDR1 and CDR2: KGHSH and LQKENI. The V gene end was trimmed by 3 bases and the J gene end by 4 bases; junction bases not matched to a gene: 3. CDR3 in amino acids: CASSPTTSGYEQYF. The CDR3 DNA sequence: TGTGCCAGCTCACCGACGACTAGCGGGTACGAGCAGTACTTC.

The genes are TRBV6-1 and TRBJ1-4; D possibly corresponds to TRBD1 (5 bases). Trimming took 8 bases from V and 6 from J, leaving 19 bases between them. CDR3 size: 15 residues. Germline V gives CDR1 MNHNS, CDR2 SASEGT. CDR3 sequence reads: CASLMVGAHYEKLFF. DNA for the CDR3: TGTGCCAGCTTAATGGTTGGGGCCCACTATGAAAAACTGTTTTTT.

The chain recombines TRBV4-2 with TRBJ2-5, with 10 bases identical to TRBD2. V lost 4 bases to trimming and J lost 2 bases; unmatched junction nucleotides: 13. The CDR3 contains 18 residues. The germline V gene has CDR1 LGHNA and CDR2 YNFKEQ. CDR3 amino acids: CASSRGWAEAGGQETQYF. The CDR3 DNA sequence: TGTGCCAGCAGCCGCGGCTGGGCCGAAGCGGGGGGGCAAGAGACCCAGTACTTC.

In its sample, this clone was seen a few times. The chain has TRBV20-1 and TRBJ2-1; TRBD1 agrees at 7 bases. Trimming took 6 bases from V and 8 from J; bases not matched to a gene: 4. The CDR3 sequence is 11 residues long. Germline CDR1 is DFQATT and CDR2 is SNEGSKA (reference sequence). The CDR3 region is CSAAGTDEQFF. The CDR3 DNA reads as TGCAGTGCCGCAGGGACAGATGAGCAGTTCTTC.

The J gene is TRBJ1-1, the V gene TRBV7-3, with no clear D. The germline V gene has CDR1 SGHTA and CDR2 FQGTGA. There are 14 residues in the CDR3. V lost 3 bases and J lost 5, with 13 bases in between. The CDR3: CASSLAPLGTEAFF. CDR3 bases: TGTGCCAGCAGCTTGGCCCCCCTCGGGACTGAAGCTTTCTTT.

A few counts support this clone. The genes are TRBV7-9 and TRBJ2-2; 10 bases fit TRBD2. In germline, CDR1 is SEHNR, CDR2 FQNEAQ (reference sequence). The CDR3 consists of 17 residues. V lost 6 bases, J lost 2 bases, and 9 bases stayed unmatched. CDR3 region: CASSWGLAGVNTGELFF. CDR3 DNA: TGTGCCAGCAGTTGGGGCCTAGCGGGGGTTAACACCGGGGAGCTGTTTTTT.

V is TRBV19 and J is TRBJ1-5; a weak D match, TRBD1 (5 bases). V was cut by 10 bases and J by 2 bases, with 15 bases left in between. The CDR3 is made up of 14 amino acids. Germline lookup yields CDR1 LNHDA and CDR2 SQIVND (reference sequence). The CDR3: CATTPRGGNQPQHF. The CDR3 bases are TGTGCCACTACTCCTCGGGGGGGCAATCAGCCCCAGCATTTT. The full variable domain, completed using reference TRBV19 and TRBJ1-5, is DGGITQSPKYLFRKEGQNVTLSCEQNLNHDAMYWYRQDPGQGLRLIYYSQIVNDFQKGDIAEGYSVSREKKESFPLTVTSAQKNPTAFYLCATTPRGGNQPQHFGDGTRLSIL.

The chain joins TRBV18 to TRBJ2-5; 7 bases match TRBD1. The germline V gene has CDR1 KGHSH and CDR2 LQKENI. The V segment lost 3 bases and the J segment 9 bases; nucleotides outside the gene matches: 13. The CDR3 contains 15 residues. CDR3 DNA: TGTGCCAGCTCACCCGGGACAGACGTTCGGGGTGCCCAGTACTTC. Encoded protein: CASSPGTDVRGAQYF.

The rearrangement links TRBV5-4 to TRBJ2-5; D might be TRBD2 (6 bases). CDR1 and CDR2 from the germline V gene are SGHNT and YYREEE (reference sequence). Trimming cost V 3 bases and J 5 bases, with 11 bases left between them. The CDR3 is made up of 13 amino acids. CDR3 sequence: CASSSGLYETQYF. Written as DNA, the CDR3 is TGTGCCAGCAGCTCGGGACTCTATGAGACCCAGTACTTC.

This clone was seen a few times. The V call is TRBV5-1, the J call TRBJ2-7; TRBD1 matches at 10 bases. V shed 1 base, J shed 3 bases, and the junction held 4 bases outside the gene matches. The CDR3 length is 15 residues. Germline V gene data show CDR1 as SGHRS and CDR2 as YFSETQ. This chain's CDR3 is CASSLLTGGVYEQYF. The CDR3, as DNA: TGCGCCAGCAGCTTGTTGACAGGGGGCGTCTACGAGCAGTACTTC. Full variable domain (missing parts from reference TRBV5-1 and TRBJ2-7): KAGVTQTPRYLIKTRGQQVTLSCSPISGHRSVSWYQQTPGQGLQFLFEYFSETQRNKGNFPGRFSGRQFSNSRSEMNVSTLELGDSALYLCASSLLTGGVYEQYFGPGTRLTVT.

This clone was counted between two and nine times. J is TRBJ2-1 and V is TRBV29-1; 7 nucleotides match TRBD2. V trimming: 6 bases; J trimming: 0 bases; junction bases outside the gene matches: 11. The CDR3 covers 16 residues. Germline V gene data show CDR1 as SQVTM and CDR2 as ANQGSEA. Here the CDR3 reads CSVGGTPKSSYNEQFF. In DNA form, the CDR3 reads TGCAGCGTCGGGGGGACTCCTAAAAGCTCCTACAATGAGCAGTTCTTC.

The J gene is TRBJ2-3, the V gene TRBV27, with D unresolved. V gave up 2 bases and J gave up 2 bases, with 5 bases separating them. The CDR3 sequence is 13 residues long. Germline loops: CDR1 MNHEY, CDR2 SMNVEV (reference sequence). The CDR3 region is CASSLRYTDTQYF. CDR3 sequence (DNA): TGTGCCAGCAGTTTACGCTACACAGATACGCAGTATTTT.

The V and J genes are TRBV4-1 and TRBJ1-2; 10 nucleotides agree with TRBD1. This CDR3 region has 17 residues. Germline V gene sequence: CDR1 MGHRA, CDR2 YSYEKL. V trimming: 0 bases; J trimming: 14 bases; junction bases outside the gene matches: 18. The CDR3 DNA reads TGCGCCAGCAGCCAAGACCTGGACAGGGGGTCTCCTTTTGTGACAACCTTC. Translation gives CASSQDLDRGSPFVTTF.

This clone has more than one count but fewer than ten. The chain has TRBV27 and TRBJ1-1; TRBD1 agrees at 7 bases. V gave up 6 bases and J gave up 1 base; unmatched junction bases: 5. CDR3 length: 14 residues. Germline V gene sequence: CDR1 MNHEY, CDR2 SMNVEV (reference sequence). CDR3 protein: CASRRGQRNTEAFF. DNA of the CDR3: TGTGCCAGCAGGAGGGGACAGAGGAACACTGAAGCTTTCTTT.

The V gene is TRBV11-3, the J gene TRBJ2-5; 11 bases are a match to TRBD1. Germline CDR1 and CDR2: SGHNT and YENEEA. The CDR3 runs 15 residues. J was trimmed by 4 bases and V by 5 bases; bases with no gene match: 6. CDR3 coding DNA: TGTGCCAGCAGCCCACCCGGGACAGGGGGAGAGACCCAGTACTTC. As protein: CASSPPGTGGETQYF.

This clone was found a few times. This rearrangement joins TRBV5-4 to TRBJ2-6; no clear D gene. The CDR3 contains 14 residues. V shed 0 bases and J shed 2 bases, with 3 bases lying between them. From germline, CDR1 is SGHNT and CDR2 YYREEE (reference sequence). Here the CDR3 reads CASSLVAGANVLTF. The CDR3 nucleotides read TGTGCCAGCAGCTTGGTCGCTGGGGCCAACGTCCTGACTTTC.